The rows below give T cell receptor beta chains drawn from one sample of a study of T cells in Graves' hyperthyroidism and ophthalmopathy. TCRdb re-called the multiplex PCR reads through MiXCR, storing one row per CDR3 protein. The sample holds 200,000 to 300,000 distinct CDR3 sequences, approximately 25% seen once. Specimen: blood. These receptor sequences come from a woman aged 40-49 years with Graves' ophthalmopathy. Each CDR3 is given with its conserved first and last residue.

CDR3: CASGSGTGGRETQYF
V: TRBV12-5
J: TRBJ2-5

CDR3: CASSLGGASAPVTYF
V: TRBV11-2
J: TRBJ2-5

CDR3: CAWGQGTYEQYF
V: TRBV30
J: TRBJ2-7

CDR3: CASSGSGTPSYEQYF
V: TRBV19
J: TRBJ2-7

CDR3: CASSQDNKGEQYF
V: TRBV3-1
J: TRBJ2-7

CDR3: CATSRDSLGAGVTNEKLFF
V: TRBV15
J: TRBJ1-4

CDR3: CASSFGVRGTSGNTYEQYF
V: TRBV11-2
J: TRBJ2-7

CDR3: CSARDGGTGELFF
V: TRBV20-1
J: TRBJ2-2

CDR3: CASSPWGGETQYF
V: TRBV27
J: TRBJ2-5

CDR3: CAADIVGGTEAFF
V: TRBV6-1
J: TRBJ1-1

CDR3: CASSESGGFSYEQYF
V: TRBV6-4
J: TRBJ2-7

CDR3: CSASTGLGYTF
V: TRBV29-1
J: TRBJ1-2

CDR3: CASSLPSQTQETQYF
V: TRBV12-3/TRBV12-4
J: TRBJ2-5

CDR3: CASSPDLGAGTQYF
V: TRBV28
J: TRBJ2-5

CDR3: CASRDPGRLNTEAFF
V: TRBV6-1
J: TRBJ1-1

CDR3: CASSLDRLDYEQYF
V: TRBV11-2
J: TRBJ2-7

CDR3: CASKRTGGGYEQYF
V: TRBV12-3/TRBV12-4
J: TRBJ2-7

CDR3: CAISALEQGGYEQYF
V: TRBV10-3
J: TRBJ2-7

CDR3: CSATPRTRGVETQYF
V: TRBV20-1
J: TRBJ2-5

CDR3: CATFAPGQGVETQYF
V: TRBV6-2/TRBV6-3
J: TRBJ2-5

CDR3: CASSPQGAINYGYTF
V: TRBV3-1
J: TRBJ1-2

CDR3: CASSPDREEAFF
V: TRBV12-3/TRBV12-4
J: TRBJ1-1

CDR3: CASSLGGLSYGYTF
V: TRBV7-2
J: TRBJ1-2

CDR3: CASSPPFGPQHF
V: TRBV7-2
J: TRBJ1-5

CDR3: CASSQGTGASGQYF
V: TRBV3-1
J: TRBJ2-7

CDR3: CAIEGGRADEQFF
V: TRBV24-1
J: TRBJ2-1

CDR3: CASSQPERQGIHF
V: TRBV28
J: TRBJ1-6

CDR3: CASSREMPRLNTEAFF
V: TRBV12-3/TRBV12-4
J: TRBJ1-1

CDR3: CASRRDSGSNPNTGELFF
V: TRBV6-2/TRBV6-3
J: TRBJ2-2

CDR3: CAWSPGLAGAWEQYF
V: TRBV30
J: TRBJ2-7

CDR3: CSARFPSGKSGETQYF
V: TRBV20-1
J: TRBJ2-5

CDR3: CASSTTRDARSPGANVLTF
V: TRBV28
J: TRBJ2-6

CDR3: CASRGNTGNPGELFF
V: TRBV2
J: TRBJ2-2

CDR3: CASSSNWGDIHYEQYF
V: TRBV25-1
J: TRBJ2-7

CDR3: CASSPSWTEETQYF
V: TRBV28
J: TRBJ2-5

CDR3: CASSLVMAGELFF
V: TRBV28
J: TRBJ2-2

CDR3: CASRYLTGTSGQPQHF
V: TRBV28
J: TRBJ1-5

CDR3: CASSPPRARYEQYF
V: TRBV13
J: TRBJ2-7

CDR3: CASSLGEDRPNYEQYF
V: TRBV7-9
J: TRBJ2-7

CDR3: CASSMTGTGIYGYTF
V: TRBV7-8
J: TRBJ1-2

CDR3: CASSRTGGRYTF
V: TRBV6-1
J: TRBJ1-2

CDR3: CASRSQGGTLETQYF
V: TRBV6-1
J: TRBJ2-5

CDR3: CASSYTLPSGSDSYEQYF
V: TRBV6-2/TRBV6-3
J: TRBJ2-7

CDR3: CAWREWTEAFF
V: TRBV30
J: TRBJ1-1

CDR3: CASRGQGFYEQYF
V: TRBV6-1
J: TRBJ2-7

CDR3: CATSDQGTGDTNTEAFF
V: TRBV24-1
J: TRBJ1-1

CDR3: CASSIGRDYEQYF
V: TRBV19
J: TRBJ2-7

CDR3: CATSRDRGGTETQYF
V: TRBV15
J: TRBJ2-5

CDR3: CAISESIGEIRYGYTF
V: TRBV10-3
J: TRBJ1-2

CDR3: CASTRTGSYGYTF
V: TRBV6-5
J: TRBJ1-2

CDR3: CASSQAAQGTVYEQYF
V: TRBV3-1
J: TRBJ2-7

CDR3: CSARGSPTGANVLTF
V: TRBV20-1
J: TRBJ2-6

CDR3: CASSLPDNQETQYF
V: TRBV7-9
J: TRBJ2-5

CDR3: CASSQGRGGETQYF
V: TRBV4-1
J: TRBJ2-5

CDR3: CASSAAGTSDNEQYF
V: TRBV7-3
J: TRBJ2-7

CDR3: CASSLALRGGPRLLNTEAFF
V: TRBV11-1
J: TRBJ1-1

CDR3: CATSPRGGARKETQYF
V: TRBV15
J: TRBJ2-5